This entry lists 22 T cell receptor beta chains sequenced from one sample in a study of T-cell memory formation after mild COVID-19. From the 5' RACE reads, TCRdb called clonotypes with MiXCR, one entry per CDR3 protein. The sample records under 550,000 distinct CDR3 sequences, around a sixth being singletons. The specimen sequenced was PBMCs or a T cell subset sorted from them (not recorded which). Receptors originate from an adult woman who had mild COVID-19 (a few samples of this study predate the infection). Cell type and time point are not known.

The chain links TRBV19 to TRBJ1-2; D unresolved. The ends were cut back, 3 bases at V and 0 bases at J, with 5 bases in the middle. The CDR3 runs 13 residues. The germline gives CDR1 LNHDA, CDR2 SQIVND (reference sequence). The CDR3 DNA follows: TGTGCCAGTAGTATGGGAACTAACTATGGCTACACCTTC. This sequence encodes CASSMGTNYGYTF. Combining the CDR3 with reference TRBV19 and TRBJ1-2 gives the whole variable domain DGGITQSPKYLFRKEGQNVTLSCEQNLNHDAMYWYRQDPGQGLRLIYYSQIVNDFQKGDIAEGYSVSREKKESFPLTVTSAQKNPTAFYLCASSMGTNYGYTFGSGTRLTVV.

The chain is built from TRBV7-2 and TRBJ2-5; maybe TRBD2 (6 bases). The germline V gene has CDR1 SGHTA and CDR2 FQGNSA. Trimming took off 5 bases at V and 5 bases at J, with 18 bases between the two ends. This CDR3 region has 15 residues. Here the CDR3 reads CASSKGGPGGETQYF. The CDR3 coding sequence is TGTGCCAGCAGCAAGGGAGGCCCCGGAGGTGAGACCCAGTACTTC. Full variable domain (missing parts from reference TRBV7-2 and TRBJ2-5): GAGVSQSPSNKVTEKGKDVELRCDPISGHTALYWYRQSLGQGLEFLIYFQGNSAPDKSGLPSDRFSAERTGGSVSTLTIQRTQQEDSAVYLCASSKGGPGGETQYFGPGTRLLVL.

The J gene is TRBJ1-4, the V gene TRBV7-9; D might be TRBD1 (5 bases). Looked up from germline, CDR1 is SEHNR and CDR2 is FQNEAQ (reference sequence). This CDR3 is built from 16 residues. Trimming pared 3 bases from V and 6 bases from J, leaving 17 bases between. The CDR3 DNA is TGTGCCAGCAGCTTTCTACGGGGCGGGTCCGATGAAAAACTGTTTTTT. Translated: CASSFLRGGSDEKLFF.

This rearrangement joins TRBV27 to TRBJ2-2, with 9 bases matching TRBD1. CDR3 size: 16 residues. Germline CDR1 is MNHEY and CDR2 is SMNVEV (reference sequence). The ends lost 6 bases at V and 4 bases at J; junction bases unmatched: 9. The DNA of the CDR3 is TGTGCCAGCAGCCCCCGGGACAGGGAGGGCACCGGGGAGCTGTTTTTT. It codes for CASSPRDREGTGELFF.

This clonotype was seen once. This chain uses TRBV18 with TRBJ2-1; D is unclear. The CDR3 runs to 12 residues. V was shortened by 1 base and J by 11 bases, with 9 bases between the two germline ends. Germline V gene lookup returns CDR1 KGHSH and CDR2 LQKENI. The CDR3 sequence is CASSPQDFKQFF. DNA for the CDR3: TGTGCCAGCTCACCACAAGACTTTAAGCAGTTCTTC.

This chain joins TRBV4-1 and TRBJ2-5, with D possibly TRBD1 on 5 matching bases. Germline loops: CDR1 MGHRA, CDR2 YSYEKL. V was cut by 3 bases and J by 0 bases, with 14 bases left in between. CDR3 length equals 16 residues. This CDR3 is CASSHREINHQETQYF. In DNA form, the CDR3 reads TGCGCCAGCAGCCACAGGGAAATAAACCACCAAGAGACCCAGTACTTC.

The V gene is TRBV10-3, the J gene TRBJ2-3, with D unclear. V was trimmed by 3 bases and J by 2 bases, leaving 6 bases between them. The V gene's germline CDR1 is ENHRY and CDR2 SYGVKD. This CDR3 comprises 13 residues. CDR3 nucleotides: TGTGCCATCAGTGATGGGTTCACAGATACGCAGTATTTT. It yields the protein CAISDGFTDTQYF.

The V call is TRBV9, the J call TRBJ1-3; 7 nucleotides align to TRBD1. Germline V gene sequence: CDR1 SGDLS, CDR2 YYNGEE. Trimming at V came to 1 base and at J to 3 bases, leaving 7 bases not matched to a gene. The CDR3 has 16 residues. The CDR3 nucleotides are TGTGCCAGCAGCGTACAGGGGGATGAGGGTGGAAACACCATATATTTT. This gives the protein CASSVQGDEGGNTIYF.

The chain employs TRBV3-1 and TRBJ2-1, with no clear D. V lost 8 bases and J lost 8, with 4 bases in between. The CDR3 is 9 amino acids. The germline gives CDR1 LGHDT, CDR2 YNNKEL (reference sequence). The CDR3 spells CASSHEQFF. CDR3 sequence (DNA): TGTGCCAGCTCACATGAGCAGTTCTTC.

There are a few counts of this clonotype. The V call is TRBV7-2, the J call TRBJ2-4, with 8 bases matching TRBD2. Germline CDR1 and CDR2: SGHTA and FQGNSA. J lost 5 bases, V lost 2 bases, and 5 bases had no gene match. This CDR3 comprises 15 residues. The CDR3 here is CASSLFRGGENIQYF. As DNA, the CDR3 is TGTGCCAGCAGCTTATTCCGGGGGGGCGAAAACATTCAGTACTTC.

This clonotype appeared a few times. The J gene is TRBJ2-3, the V gene TRBV5-1, with 13 bases fitting TRBD2. Trimming cost V 4 bases and J 3 bases; bases outside gene matches: 8. CDR1 is SGHRS, CDR2 YFSETQ, per germline. This CDR3 is built from 17 residues. The CDR3 DNA reads as TGCGCCAGCAGCCCCGGGACTAGCGGGGACTTTACAGATACGCAGTATTTT. Translation: CASSPGTSGDFTDTQYF.

In this sample, this clonotype turned up a few times. The rearrangement links TRBV10-3 to TRBJ2-5; TRBD2 aligns across 7 bases. Germline V CDR1 and CDR2: ENHRY, SYGVKD. With 0 bases clipped from V and 2 bases from J, the junction kept 3 bases outside the gene matches. This CDR3 comprises 15 residues. CDR3 DNA: TGTGCCATCAGTGAGTCCACTAGCGTTCAAGAGACCCAGTACTTC. This gives the protein CAISESTSVQETQYF.

This clonotype was observed at least ten times. The chain joins TRBV7-2 to TRBJ2-3; D unresolved. In germline, CDR1 is SGHTA, CDR2 FQGNSA. CDR3 length: 16 amino acids. Trimming cost V 1 base and J 0 bases, with 11 bases left between them. This CDR3 reads CASSLVSRSSTDTQYF. CDR3 DNA sequence: TGTGCCAGCAGCTTAGTATCACGATCTAGCACAGATACGCAGTATTTT.

In this sample, this clonotype turned up a few times. The chain has TRBV18 and TRBJ2-7; D not resolved. In germline, CDR1 is KGHSH, CDR2 LQKENI. The CDR3 is made up of 13 amino acids. Trimming shortened V by 3 bases and J by 4 bases, and 10 bases separated the two germline ends. CDR3 sequence (DNA): TGTGCCAGCTCACCGGTCGCGGCGTACGAGCAGTACTTC. Protein: CASSPVAAYEQYF.

Worth noting for this clonotype: Because it lacks the conserved phenylalanine or tryptophan at the end, this CDR3 is likely a read error. The DNA is omitted, as the CDR3 cannot be located on it reliably, and the CDR3 follows TCRdb's listing. The chain employs TRBV10-3 and TRBJ1-2; no DNA check was done on the table's D call, TRBD1. The CDR3 spans 11 amino acids, including both terminal residues. CDR1 and CDR2 (germline): ENHRY, SYGVKD. This CDR3 is CATDKDGQGPL.

CDR3 residues: CASRPPGQGNTGELFF. The CDR3 DNA sequence: TGTGCCAGCAGACCTCCCGGACAGGGGAACACCGGGGAGCTGTTTTTT. The V call is TRBV9, the J call TRBJ2-2, with TRBD1 matching 8 bases. CDR3 length: 16 residues. Trimming took 5 bases from V and 1 from J; bases not matched to a gene: 7. Germline V gives CDR1 SGDLS, CDR2 YYNGEE.

The chain uses TRBV3-1 and TRBJ2-3; D not resolved. Per the germline V gene, CDR1 is LGHDT and CDR2 is YNNKEL (reference sequence). The CDR3 runs 14 residues. V lost 1 base to trimming and J lost 3 bases, with 8 bases between them. The CDR3 loop is CASSQGTTTDTQYF. The CDR3 nucleotides read TGTGCCAGCAGCCAAGGGACCACGACAGATACGCAGTATTTT.

This clonotype was recorded a few times. V gene TRBV5-4 combines with J gene TRBJ2-1, with 10 positions matching TRBD2. Germline V gene lookup returns CDR1 SGHNT and CDR2 YYREEE (reference sequence). The CDR3 contains 14 residues. V dropped 3 bases and J dropped 4; count of bases not matched to a gene: 1. The CDR3 DNA reads TGTGCCAGCAGCTCTAGCGGGGGTTACAATGAGCAGTTCTTC. It specifies CASSSSGGYNEQFF.

The chain links TRBV20-1 to TRBJ1-6; tentative D call: TRBD1 (6 bases). Trimming removed 3 bases from V and 7 bases from J, with 19 bases in between. The CDR3 loop spans 16 amino acids. Germline CDR1 and CDR2: DFQATT and SNEGSKA (reference sequence). CDR3 in DNA: TGCAGTGCTAGGGGGGGCCAGGGTATTGTCAATTCACCCCTCCACTTT. The encoded protein is CSARGGQGIVNSPLHF.

This chain joins TRBV5-5 and TRBJ1-5; TRBD1 agrees at 7 bases. The CDR3 runs to 14 residues. Germline V gene lookup returns CDR1 SGHKS and CDR2 YYEKEE (reference sequence). V lost 5 bases to trimming and J lost 7 bases; unmatched junction nucleotides: 9. CDR3 protein: CASSSMTGRQPQHF. The CDR3 DNA is TGTGCCAGCAGTTCAATGACAGGGCGGCAGCCCCAGCATTTT.

This chain joins TRBV12-3 or TRBV12-4 and TRBJ1-1, with D maybe TRBD1 (5 bases). V was pared by 2 bases and J by 4 bases, with 14 bases between. The CDR3 length is 15 residues. CDR3 residues: CASSLFSGLFTEAFF. The CDR3 DNA is TGTGCCAGCAGTTTATTCTCAGGGTTGTTCACTGAAGCTTTCTTT.

The chain links TRBV7-8 to TRBJ2-5, with 7 bases that match TRBD2. CDR1 is SGHVS and CDR2 is FQNEAQ in the germline V gene. The CDR3 contains 13 residues. V was pared by 3 bases and J by 9 bases, with 7 bases of the junction left unmatched. CDR3: CASSLSGDQPQYF. CDR3 nucleotide sequence: TGTGCCAGCAGCTTGAGCGGGGACCAGCCCCAGTACTTC.